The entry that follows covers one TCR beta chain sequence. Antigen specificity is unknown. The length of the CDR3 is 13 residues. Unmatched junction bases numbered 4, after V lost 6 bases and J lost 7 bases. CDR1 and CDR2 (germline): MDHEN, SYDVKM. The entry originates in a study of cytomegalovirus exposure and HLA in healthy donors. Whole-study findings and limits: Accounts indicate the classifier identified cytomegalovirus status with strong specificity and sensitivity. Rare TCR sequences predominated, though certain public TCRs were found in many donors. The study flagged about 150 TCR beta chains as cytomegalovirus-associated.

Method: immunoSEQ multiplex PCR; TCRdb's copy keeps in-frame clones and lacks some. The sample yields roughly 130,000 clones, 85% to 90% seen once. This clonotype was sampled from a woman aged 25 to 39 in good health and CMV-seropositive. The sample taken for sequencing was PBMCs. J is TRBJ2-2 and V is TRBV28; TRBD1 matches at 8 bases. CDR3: CASRRQGSGELFF. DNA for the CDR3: TGTGCCAGCAGGCGACAGGGGAGCGGGGAGCTGTTTTTT.